This T cell receptor beta chain comes out of a study of EBV T-cell therapy then PD-1 blockade in nasopharyngeal carcinoma (dated by TCRdb to the early 2020s). Trimming costs V 0 bases and J 0 bases, and their ends lie 6 bases apart. Based on the germline V gene (reference sequence), the CDR1 and CDR2 sequences are LGHDT and YNNKEL. The cysteine opens and the phenylalanine closes a CDR3 of 14 amino acids. Kept here is only the CDR3 DNA, which spans 42 bases and is read in frame from base 1. Read against the paper, the sample's treatment or condition label means: AdE1-LMPpoly-expanded autologous EBV-specific T-cell therapy followed by anti-PD-1 nivolumab. The Qiagen DNeasy Kit was used to extract genomic DNA from the sorted cells. TCR beta chain deep sequencing was performed on the immunoSEQ platform. Under the source paper's analysis protocol: Repertoire data analysis was performed with the immunoSEQ Analyzer software. This immuneACCESS table, as held by TCRdb, lists in-frame sequences with V and J called but not all clones. Of the missing ones, under half trace to an unresolved V gene in checked studies; the others have no known cause. Clone size and V and J calls were adopted from that table, with D and trimming inferred from the DNA. This sample holds under 20,000 clones; about four fifths were observed only once. The ten largest clones add up to about a third of the sample.

This clone was observed a handful of times. Its antigen has not been determined. No base-level quality is on record; no much larger clone is a single base apart. The rearranged chain carries TRBV3-1 (or the pseudogene TRBV3-2) and TRBJ2-7, with no D gene named confidently. The origin of this receptor is a man aged 35-49 years with nasopharyngeal carcinoma. Sample: CD8+ T cells from blood, taken at day 33 from a patient whose treatment included autologous EBV-specific T cells and nivolumab. The nucleotide sequence is given as TGTGCCAGCAGCCAAGATACCGCCTCCTACGAGCAGTACTTC. It specifies CASSQDTASYEQYF.